A selection of T cell receptor beta chains follows, all from one sample in a study of blood T cell repertoires in COVID-19. Using immunoSEQ multiplex PCR, the repertoire was profiled, and TCRdb retains in-frame clones only, with some absent. This table has roughly 250,000 clones, approximately 83% appearing once. The sample consisted of PBMCs or T cells enriched from blood (not recorded which). The receptors were sampled from a woman aged 40 to 50 with acute COVID-19. Both conserved end residues are part of each CDR3. The size field is filled for only some rows; it gives once, few, many or a size class.

cdr3_aa,clone_size,v_call,j_call
CASSLGGATEAFF,NA,TRBV12-3/TRBV12-4,TRBJ1-1
CAIRAGLEGSPLHF,NA,TRBV10-3,TRBJ1-6
CASSLGSGTGVGEQYF,NA,TRBV7-9,TRBJ2-7
CASSLYLPGQVNTEAFF,NA,TRBV3-1/TRBV3-2,TRBJ1-1
CAGDSRGRAKSGELFF,NA,TRBV30,TRBJ2-2
CAWSGLAGVREQFF,NA,TRBV30,TRBJ2-1
CASKISSGNFYEQYF,NA,TRBV2,TRBJ2-7
CASSRGQMDTGELFF,NA,TRBV18,TRBJ2-2
CASSSGLQTDTQYF,once,TRBV18,TRBJ2-3
CASSPGLAGELFF,NA,TRBV19,TRBJ2-2
CAWRRGGGYTF,NA,TRBV30,TRBJ1-2
CASSLSREINIQYF,NA,TRBV7-9,TRBJ2-4
CASSDGTGMNTEAFF,NA,TRBV5-1,TRBJ1-1
CASSPPPGSISYEQYF,once,TRBV5-5,TRBJ2-7
CASSSQTGGTYEQYF,NA,TRBV7-6,TRBJ2-7
CASNLAGNSYEQYF,NA,TRBV5-4,TRBJ2-7
CASSLDRGYNEQFF,NA,TRBV27,TRBJ2-1
CASSPLSSYEQYF,once,TRBV7-3,TRBJ2-7
CASSLTGQGRIRSAIF,NA,TRBV27,TRBJ1-6
CASSDSGGGRSLPLHF,NA,TRBV6-4,TRBJ1-6
CASSPKTGQGSTEAFF,NA,TRBV18,TRBJ1-1
CASSSTGNTIYF,NA,TRBV7-9,TRBJ1-3
CASSGPGRTEAFF,NA,TRBV19,TRBJ1-1
CASSVVPGRQETQYF,NA,TRBV9,TRBJ2-5
CASSLGDRGSGNTIYF,NA,TRBV5-1,TRBJ1-3
CSSRERNEQFF,NA,TRBV29-1,TRBJ2-1
CATSRDREATYEQYF,NA,TRBV15,TRBJ2-7
CASSLDPSGGEQYF,NA,TRBV7-6,TRBJ2-7
CAISEGRVSQPQHF,NA,TRBV10-3,TRBJ1-5
CSVQDRVAQYF,NA,TRBV29-1,TRBJ2-3
CASSLRQQETQYF,NA,TRBV11-2,TRBJ2-5
CASSLATGGAKNIQYF,NA,TRBV5-5,TRBJ2-4
CASSLVGRGGYEQFF,NA,TRBV5-6,TRBJ2-1
CASSLDRGSPLHF,NA,TRBV7-2,TRBJ1-6
CASSGWVQYF,NA,TRBV6-5,TRBJ2-7
CSVSRSGKAETQYF,NA,TRBV29-1,TRBJ2-5
CASSGDRNGYTF,NA,TRBV9,TRBJ1-2
CAISGPSGRAVYEQYF,NA,TRBV10-3,TRBJ2-7
CASTPRDRATEAFF,NA,TRBV4-1,TRBJ1-1
CSARAGSSYEQYF,NA,TRBV20-1,TRBJ2-7
CATSSDRLAGKFF,once,TRBV15,TRBJ2-1
CASSGGRQGQGYFKAFF,NA,TRBV25-1,TRBJ1-1
CASTLTGATEAFF,once,TRBV6-5,TRBJ1-1
CASSQDKGVNTEAFF,NA,TRBV14,TRBJ1-1
CASSLDRDTDTQYF,NA,TRBV7-9,TRBJ2-3
CASSYSNRGRETQYF,NA,TRBV6-5,TRBJ2-5
CASRPGQGNDGYTF,NA,TRBV10-1,TRBJ1-2
CASSQASGRGNEQYF,NA,TRBV4-1,TRBJ2-7
CASSHSGRVSDTQYF,NA,TRBV5-4,TRBJ2-3